The sequence of this TCR beta chain was determined in a study of T cells in Graves' hyperthyroidism and ophthalmopathy. On the study more broadly: Peripheral blood specimens were obtained at initial diagnosis, prior to any treatment.

Regarding this clonotype: Its target is not known.

Germline lookup yields CDR1 MNHNS and CDR2 SASEGT. The germline V and J ends were trimmed by 5 bases and 3 bases, with 20 bases remaining between them. This CDR3 is built from 16 residues. From RNA transcripts, TCR beta CDR3 regions were amplified. The HTBI primer set was used in a first-round RT-PCR of the TCR CDR3. Via MiXCR, TCRdb re-called the multiplex PCR reads, giving one row per CDR3 protein. There are about 320,000 distinct CDR3 sequences in the sample; 16% occur only once, and 33% lies in the top ten. Uncontrolled infection, other autoimmune disease, pregnancy or lactation disqualified patients from enrolment. The PBMCs studied were ones that came from around 10 ml fresh peripheral blood. Study-wide results and caveats: Researchers found most expanded thyroid clonotypes above 0.001 in blood as well.

Sequenced material: blood. J is TRBJ2-7 and V is TRBV6-1; tentatively, D is TRBD2 (6 bases). The TCR sequence derives from a man aged 30 to 45 with Graves' hyperthyroidism. CDR3 sequence reads: CASSRNRGGGNYEQYF. The CDR3 DNA reads as TGTGCCAGCAGTCGAAACCGAGGTGGGGGGAACTACGAGCAGTACTTC.